Listed below are T cell receptor beta chains from one sample, sequenced in a study of long-term antiretroviral therapy in people with HIV. The data were produced by immunoSEQ multiplex PCR, yet TCRdb's version contains in-frame clones alone and is incomplete. Among 20,000 or so clones listed, 81% were seen once. The sequencing here drew on unsorted PBMCs, taken at the start of antiretroviral therapy, before treatment. The receptors here all came from a woman aged 18-30 years with HIV. Each CDR3 is given with its conserved first and last residue.

j_call,v_call,cdr3_length,cdr3_aa
TRBJ2-3,TRBV13,16,CASSNFGTGDADTQYF
TRBJ1-1,TRBV27,11,CASKDPGGAFF
TRBJ2-3,TRBV7-3,17,CASSSLASGSLADTQYF
TRBJ1-2,TRBV4-3,15,CASSQDRGKPWSYTF
TRBJ2-1,TRBV6-5,13,CASSLSGANEQFF
TRBJ1-2,TRBV2,12,CASKATVYGYTF
TRBJ2-2,TRBV9,12,CASSVDAGELFF
TRBJ2-5,TRBV18,13,CASSVGGQETQYF
TRBJ2-5,TRBV19,12,CASSTGRETQYF
TRBJ1-1,TRBV7-9,13,CASSLLENTEAFF
TRBJ2-5,TRBV29-1,12,CSVEREGETQYF
TRBJ2-2,TRBV9,14,CASSTRQYTGELFF
TRBJ2-3,TRBV5-1,18,CASSLELGTGHSTDTQYF
TRBJ1-1,TRBV4-1,15,CASSQGSAPNTEAFF
TRBJ2-1,TRBV4-1,15,CASSQGQGPFDEQFF
TRBJ1-1,TRBV2,15,CASSLQGVRNTEAFF
TRBJ2-7,TRBV7-9,16,CASSSPTGFPSYEQYF
TRBJ2-7,TRBV2,16,CASSDQLAGGPYEQYF
TRBJ1-3,TRBV5-1,15,CASSPGTDAGNTIYF
TRBJ2-7,TRBV2,10,CASNVGEQYF
TRBJ2-7,TRBV9,15,CASSTGLAETYEQYF
TRBJ2-7,TRBV10-2,11,CASSVGYEQYF
TRBJ2-1,TRBV18,15,CASSPRDTFSDEQFF
TRBJ1-5,TRBV30,19,CAWSVSGPLGPMGLQPQHF
TRBJ2-5,TRBV7-3,13,CASSLIPQETQYF
TRBJ1-6,TRBV7-2,16,CASSFFDDLANSPLHF
TRBJ2-1,TRBV28,12,CASSLDYNEQFF
TRBJ2-3,TRBV11-3,13,CASSSDSSDTQYF
TRBJ1-2,TRBV5-1,14,CASSIRGRDYGYTF
TRBJ1-1,TRBV19,13,CASGTFGSTEAFF
TRBJ2-3,TRBV2,17,CASSEGASGGAADTQYF
TRBJ1-1,TRBV15,15,CATSRGGGGNTEAFF
TRBJ1-6,TRBV19,13,CATTDLYNSPLHF
TRBJ2-3,TRBV5-8,17,CASSLAMALNPTDTQYF
TRBJ2-7,TRBV9,14,CASSGRDNMYEQYF
TRBJ2-1,TRBV4-1,15,CASSQDRGPWDEQFF
TRBJ1-2,TRBV15,13,CATSRELRHGYTF
TRBJ2-7,TRBV13,14,CASSSRQGTYEQYF
TRBJ2-1,TRBV6-1,14,CASSLLAPYNEQFF
TRBJ1-2,TRBV4-1,14,CASSQEPGNYGYTF
TRBJ2-3,TRBV9,14,CASSASGGADTQYF
TRBJ1-2,TRBV4-3,19,CASSQVGAKWGQGDYGYTF
TRBJ1-2,TRBV19,12,CASQHRVYGYTF
TRBJ1-2,TRBV6-5,14,CASSYSSGDYGYTF
TRBJ1-5,TRBV5-1,15,CASSLAGVDNQPQHF
TRBJ1-2,TRBV18,15,CASSAISGTGDGYTF
TRBJ1-1,TRBV5-1,14,CASSLLSRNTEAFF
TRBJ1-1,TRBV5-8,14,CASSGAQTGTEAFF
TRBJ2-1,TRBV4-1,13,CASSQDGREKQFF